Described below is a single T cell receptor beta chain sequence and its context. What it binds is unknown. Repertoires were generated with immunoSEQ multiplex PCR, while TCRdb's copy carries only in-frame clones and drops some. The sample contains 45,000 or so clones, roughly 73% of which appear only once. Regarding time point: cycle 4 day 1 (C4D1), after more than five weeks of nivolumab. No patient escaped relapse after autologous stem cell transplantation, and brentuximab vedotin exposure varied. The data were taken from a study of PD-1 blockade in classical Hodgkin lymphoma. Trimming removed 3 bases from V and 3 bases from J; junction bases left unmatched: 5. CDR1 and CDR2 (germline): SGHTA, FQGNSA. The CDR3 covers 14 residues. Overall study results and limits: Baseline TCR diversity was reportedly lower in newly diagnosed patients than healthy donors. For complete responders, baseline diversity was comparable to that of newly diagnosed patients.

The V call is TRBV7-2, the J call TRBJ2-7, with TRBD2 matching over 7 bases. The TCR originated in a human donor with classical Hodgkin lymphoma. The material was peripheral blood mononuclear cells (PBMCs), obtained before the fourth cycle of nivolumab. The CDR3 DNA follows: TGTGCCAGCAGCTTCCAGACTAGCAGCTACGAGCAGTACTTC. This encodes CASSFQTSSYEQYF. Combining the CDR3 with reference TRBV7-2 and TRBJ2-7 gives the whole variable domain GAGVSQSPSNKVTEKGKDVELRCDPISGHTALYWYRQSLGQGLEFLIYFQGNSAPDKSGLPSDRFSAERTGGSVSTLTIQRTQQEDSAVYLCASSFQTSSYEQYFGPGTRLTVT.